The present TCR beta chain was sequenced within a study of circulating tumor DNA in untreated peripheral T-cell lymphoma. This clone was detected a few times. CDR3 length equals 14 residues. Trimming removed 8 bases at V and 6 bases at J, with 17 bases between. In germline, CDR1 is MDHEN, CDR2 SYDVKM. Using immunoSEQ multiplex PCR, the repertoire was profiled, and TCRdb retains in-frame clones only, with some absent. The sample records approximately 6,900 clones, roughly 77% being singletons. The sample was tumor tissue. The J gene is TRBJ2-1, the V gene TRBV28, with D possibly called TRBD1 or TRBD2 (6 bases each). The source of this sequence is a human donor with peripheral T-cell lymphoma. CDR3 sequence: CASGEWKGGNEQFF. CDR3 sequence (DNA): TGTGCCAGCGGCGAATGGAAGGGGGGCAATGAGCAGTTCTTC. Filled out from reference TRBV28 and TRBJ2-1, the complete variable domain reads DVKVTQSSRYLVKRTGEKVFLECVQDMDHENMFWYRQDPGLGLRLIYFSYDVKMKEKGDIPEGYSVSREKKERFSLILESASTNQTSMYLCASGEWKGGNEQFFGPGTRLTVL.